Shown below are 17 T cell receptor beta chains from a single sample sequenced in a study of blood T cell repertoires in COVID-19. Produced via immunoSEQ multiplex PCR; TCRdb's table is partial and in-frame only. Of 250,000 to 300,000 clones in the sample, around 90% were seen once. Sample: peripheral blood. These receptors came from a man aged 45 to 65 with acute or convalescent COVID-19.

The CDR3 loop is CASSQGTNTEAFF. CDR3 bases: TGTGCCAGCAGCCAGGGAACGAACACTGAAGCTTTCTTT. This sequence joins TRBV7-9 and TRBJ1-1, with TRBD1 as a possible D gene (5 bases). CDR1 and CDR2 (germline): SEHNR, FQNEAQ (reference sequence). Trimming took 5 bases from V and 1 from J, leaving 8 bases between them. This CDR3 spans 13 amino acids.

This chain links TRBV18 with TRBJ2-5; 9 nucleotides line up with TRBD1. The germline gives CDR1 KGHSH, CDR2 LQKENI. V was pared by 0 bases and J by 5 bases, with 7 bases of the junction left unmatched. The CDR3 loop spans 16 amino acids. This chain's CDR3 is CASSPPSQDRGETQYF. The CDR3 bases are TGTGCCAGCTCACCACCTTCCCAGGACAGGGGTGAGACCCAGTACTTC.

V gene TRBV30 combines with J gene TRBJ1-5; D is perhaps TRBD1 (5 bases). CDR1 GTSNPN and CDR2 SVGIG come from the germline V gene (reference sequence). The CDR3 consists of 15 residues. V was shortened by 2 bases and J by 0 bases, with 11 bases between the two germline ends. CDR3 sequence reads: CAWSPDSNSNQPQHF. The CDR3, as DNA: TGTGCCTGGAGTCCCGACAGCAATAGCAATCAGCCCCAGCATTTT.

The gene calls are TRBV5-4 and TRBJ2-3; D is unclear. CDR1 is SGHNT and CDR2 is YYREEE in the germline V gene (reference sequence). This CDR3 contains 16 residues. Deletions cut 5 bases from V and 5 bases from J, with 21 bases between. The CDR3 reads CASSPASTNSIDTQYF. In nucleotides, the CDR3 is TGTGCCAGCAGTCCCGCCTCTACTAATTCTATAGATACGCAGTATTTT. Full variable domain (outside the CDR3, taken from reference TRBV5-4 and TRBJ2-3): ETGVTQSPTHLIKTRGQQVTLRCSSQSGHNTVSWYQQALGQGPQFIFQYYREEENGRGNFPPRFSGLQFPNYSSELNVNALELDDSALYLCASSPASTNSIDTQYFGPGTRLTVL.

CDR3 coding DNA: TGTGCCAGCAGCCTACAAACTACTGGCGTCGGTACGCAGTATTTT. Protein: CASSLQTTGVGTQYF. The chain is built from TRBV7-6 and TRBJ2-3; no firm D call. V lost 5 bases and J lost 8, with 20 bases in between. The CDR3 extends over 15 amino acids. Per germline, CDR1 SGHVS and CDR2 FNYEAQ.

CDR3: CATAGGRTGELFF. The CDR3 DNA follows: TGTGCCACTGCGGGGGGCCGAACCGGGGAGCTGTTTTTT. V gene TRBV2 combines with J gene TRBJ2-2; 8 bases are a match to TRBD2. Trimming took 10 bases from V and 5 from J; bases not matched to a gene: 6. The V gene's germline CDR1 is SNHLY and CDR2 FYNNEI. The CDR3 is 13 amino acids.

This chain joins TRBV11-2 and TRBJ1-4, with a possible D match to TRBD1 (5 bases). The V gene's germline CDR1 is SGHAT and CDR2 FQNNGV. The CDR3 totals 15 residues. The V end lost 4 bases, the J end lost 8 bases, and 17 bases lay between the germline ends. DNA of the CDR3: TGTGCCAGCAGCTCCGGGGGAGGGAGTGGGGAAAAACTGTTTTTT. It is translated as CASSSGGGSGEKLFF.

The rearrangement uses TRBV9 and TRBJ1-6; 9 bases fit TRBD1. Looked up from germline, CDR1 is SGDLS and CDR2 is YYNGEE. Trimming took 4 bases from V and 10 from J; bases not matched to a gene: 9. The CDR3 consists of 15 residues. DNA of the CDR3: TGTGCCAGCAGCCCCCGGACAGGGGAGGGGTCACCCCTCCACTTT. It is translated as CASSPRTGEGSPLHF.

This chain uses TRBV19 with TRBJ1-3; tentative D call: TRBD1 (6 bases). The CDR3 runs to 15 residues. Germline CDR1 reads LNHDA; CDR2 reads SQIVND (reference sequence). V lost 7 bases and J 6 bases, leaving 19 bases between the germline ends. CDR3 in amino acids: CASNRNTGMENTIYF. CDR3 nucleotide sequence: TGTGCCAGTAATCGGAATACAGGGATGGAAAACACCATATATTTT. The entire variable domain, with the rest obtained from reference TRBV19 and TRBJ1-3, is as follows: DGGITQSPKYLFRKEGQNVTLSCEQNLNHDAMYWYRQDPGQGLRLIYYSQIVNDFQKGDIAEGYSVSREKKESFPLTVTSAQKNPTAFYLCASNRNTGMENTIYFGEGSWLTVV.

The CDR3 here is CASSFTGGGQYF. The CDR3 bases are TGTGCCAGCAGCTTTACAGGGGGAGGGCAGTACTTC. This chain joins TRBV7-2 and TRBJ2-7; 8 bases align to TRBD1. The CDR3 contains 12 residues. Looked up from germline, CDR1 is SGHTA and CDR2 is FQGNSA. Trimming took 3 bases from V and 9 from J; bases not matched to a gene: 4.

The rearrangement uses TRBV6-2 or TRBV6-3 and TRBJ1-2, with D possibly TRBD1 on 5 matching bases. Trimming removed 7 bases at V and 4 bases at J, with 13 bases between. Germline V CDR1 and CDR2: MNHEY, SVGEGT. The CDR3 loop spans 13 amino acids. The CDR3 DNA is TGTGCCAGCACCCCCGACAGCAGCTATGGCTACACCTTC. This sequence encodes CASTPDSSYGYTF.

The rearrangement links TRBV15 to TRBJ2-7; 7 nucleotides line up with TRBD1. The germline gives CDR1 LNHNV, CDR2 YYDKDF (reference sequence). CDR3 length: 14 residues. V dropped 4 bases and J dropped 2; count of bases not matched to a gene: 5. CDR3 region: CATSNRDRAYEQYF. As DNA, the CDR3 is TGTGCCACCAGCAACCGGGACAGAGCCTACGAGCAGTACTTC.

This clone has more than one count but fewer than ten. This sequence joins TRBV27 and TRBJ1-1; a weak D match, TRBD1 (6 bases). Trimming stripped 6 bases from V and 4 bases from J, with 12 bases between. CDR3 size: 13 residues. The germline V gene has CDR1 MNHEY and CDR2 SMNVEV (reference sequence). DNA for the CDR3: TGTGCCAGCAGCCCGAACAGGGTCACTGAAGCTTTCTTT. The encoded protein is CASSPNRVTEAFF.

V gene TRBV9 combines with J gene TRBJ1-1; TRBD1 matches at 9 bases. CDR3 length equals 15 residues. CDR1 and CDR2 (germline): SGDLS, YYNGEE. Trimming removed 4 bases from V and 5 bases from J; junction bases left unmatched: 9. CDR3 nucleotide sequence: TGTGCCAGCAGCCCAATGGGACAGGGCGGTACTGAAGCTTTCTTT. It specifies CASSPMGQGGTEAFF.

The J gene is TRBJ2-3, the V gene TRBV2, with 9 bases that match TRBD2. CDR1 and CDR2 (germline): SNHLY, FYNNEI. The ends lost 5 bases at V and 1 base at J; junction bases unmatched: 1. This CDR3 spans 14 amino acids. CDR3 region: CASSRTSGTDTQYF. The CDR3 DNA reads TGTGCCAGCAGTAGGACTAGCGGCACAGATACGCAGTATTTT.

A word on this clone: Here the CDR3 omits its conserved ending phenylalanine or tryptophan, so a read error is the likely source. The DNA is left out, because the CDR3 cannot be placed on it with certainty; the CDR3 is given as TCRdb lists it. The gene calls are TRBV3-1 (or the pseudogene TRBV3-2) and TRBJ1-1; the D call of TRBD1 is as the table states it, not checked on the DNA. Germline CDR1 and CDR2: LGHDT and YNNKEL (reference sequence). The CDR3 is 14 residues long, counting both termini. The CDR3 protein is CASSLAYRGPLTFS.

This clone turned up a few times. This chain joins TRBV7-9 and TRBJ2-7; 10 nucleotides match TRBD2. J gave up 5 bases and V 1 base, and 5 bases lay outside the gene matches. The CDR3 covers 15 residues. CDR1 and CDR2 from the germline V gene are SEHNR and FQNEAQ (reference sequence). CDR3 amino acids: CASSLEGLAGDEQYF. CDR3 nucleotide sequence: TGTGCCAGCAGCTTAGAGGGGCTAGCGGGGGACGAGCAGTACTTC.